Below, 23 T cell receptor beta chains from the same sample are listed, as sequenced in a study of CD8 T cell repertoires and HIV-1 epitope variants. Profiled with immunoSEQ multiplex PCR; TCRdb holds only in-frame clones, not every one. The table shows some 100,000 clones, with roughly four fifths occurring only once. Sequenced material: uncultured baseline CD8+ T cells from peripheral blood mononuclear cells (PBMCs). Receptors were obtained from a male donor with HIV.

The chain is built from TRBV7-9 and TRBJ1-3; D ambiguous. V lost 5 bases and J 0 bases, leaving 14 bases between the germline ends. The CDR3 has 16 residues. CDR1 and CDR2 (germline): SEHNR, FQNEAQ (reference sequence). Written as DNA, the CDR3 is TGTGCCAGCAGCCAACCGGGCGGGGTCTCTGGAAACACCATATATTTT. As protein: CASSQPGGVSGNTIYF.

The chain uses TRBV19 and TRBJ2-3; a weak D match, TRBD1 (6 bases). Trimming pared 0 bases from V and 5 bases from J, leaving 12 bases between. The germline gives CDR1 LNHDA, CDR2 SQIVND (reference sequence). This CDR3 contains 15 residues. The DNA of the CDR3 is TGTGCCAGTAGTATAGAAACAGGGCCCGGAGATACGCAGTATTTT. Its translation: CASSIETGPGDTQYF.

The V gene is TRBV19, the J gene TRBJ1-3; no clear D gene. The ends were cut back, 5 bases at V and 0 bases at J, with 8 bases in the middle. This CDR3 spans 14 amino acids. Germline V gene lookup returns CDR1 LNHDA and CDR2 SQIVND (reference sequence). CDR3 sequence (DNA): TGTGCCAGTAGTTTCCAGCCCTCTGGAAACACCATATATTTT. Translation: CASSFQPSGNTIYF.

CDR3 sequence (DNA): TGTGCCAGCAGTGAGTGTACGGTACCAACTAATGAAAAACTGTTTTTT. This sequence encodes CASSECTVPTNEKLFF. The rearrangement links TRBV6-4 to TRBJ1-4; D is ambiguous. The V gene's germline CDR1 is MRHNA and CDR2 SNTAGT. Deletions cut 3 bases from V and 0 bases from J, with 11 bases between. The CDR3 is 16 residues long.

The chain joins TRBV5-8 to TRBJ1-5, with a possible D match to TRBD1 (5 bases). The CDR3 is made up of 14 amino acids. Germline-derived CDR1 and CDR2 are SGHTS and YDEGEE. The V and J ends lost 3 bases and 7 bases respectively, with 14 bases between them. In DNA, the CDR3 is TGTGCCAGCAGCTCAGGGTTTCGAGGACAGCCCCAGCATTTT. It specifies CASSSGFRGQPQHF.

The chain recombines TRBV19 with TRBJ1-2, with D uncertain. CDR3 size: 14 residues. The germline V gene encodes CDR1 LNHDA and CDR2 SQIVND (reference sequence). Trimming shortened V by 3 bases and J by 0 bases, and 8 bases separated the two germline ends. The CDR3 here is CASSMTIANYGYTF. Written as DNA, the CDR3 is TGTGCCAGTAGTATGACCATAGCTAACTATGGCTACACCTTC.

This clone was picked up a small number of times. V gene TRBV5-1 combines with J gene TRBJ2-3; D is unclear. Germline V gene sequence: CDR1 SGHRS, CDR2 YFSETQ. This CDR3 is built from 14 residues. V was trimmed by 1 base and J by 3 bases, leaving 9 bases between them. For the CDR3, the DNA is TGCGCCAGCAGCTTGAGGCTCGGGACAGATACGCAGTATTTT. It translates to CASSLRLGTDTQYF.

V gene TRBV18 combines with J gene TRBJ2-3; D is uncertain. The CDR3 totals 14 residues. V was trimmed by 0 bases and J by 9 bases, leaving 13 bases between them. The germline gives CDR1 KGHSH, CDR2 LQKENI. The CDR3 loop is CASSPPLDQATQYF. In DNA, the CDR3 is TGTGCCAGCTCACCACCTCTAGATCAGGCGACGCAGTATTTT.

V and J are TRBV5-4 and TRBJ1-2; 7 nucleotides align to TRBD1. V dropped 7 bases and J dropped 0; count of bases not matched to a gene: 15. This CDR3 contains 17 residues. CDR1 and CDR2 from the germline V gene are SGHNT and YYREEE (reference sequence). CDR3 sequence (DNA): TGTGCCAGCCGATCGGAAGGGACAGCAGCTTCTAACTATGGCTACACCTTC. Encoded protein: CASRSEGTAASNYGYTF.

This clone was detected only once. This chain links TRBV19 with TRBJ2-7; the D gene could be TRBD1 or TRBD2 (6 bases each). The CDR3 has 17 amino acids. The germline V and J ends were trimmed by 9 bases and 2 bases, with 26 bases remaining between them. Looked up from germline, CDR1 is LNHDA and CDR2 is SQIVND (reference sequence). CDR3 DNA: TGTGCCAGGGCGTCAACGGGGGCAGCCCAAAGACCCTACGAGCAGTACTTC. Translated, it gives CARASTGAAQRPYEQYF.

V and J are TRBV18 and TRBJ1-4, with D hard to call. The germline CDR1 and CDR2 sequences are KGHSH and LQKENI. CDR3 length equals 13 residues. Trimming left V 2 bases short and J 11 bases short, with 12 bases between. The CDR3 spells CASSPNLEGKLFF. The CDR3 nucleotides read TGTGCCAGCTCACCAAATTTGGAGGGTAAACTGTTTTTT.

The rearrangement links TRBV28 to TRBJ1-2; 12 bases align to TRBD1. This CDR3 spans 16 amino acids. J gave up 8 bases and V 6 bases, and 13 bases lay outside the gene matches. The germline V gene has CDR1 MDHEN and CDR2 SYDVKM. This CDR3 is CASSDISGQGAWGYTF. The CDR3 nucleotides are TGTGCCAGCAGCGATATCTCGGGACAGGGGGCTTGGGGCTACACCTTC.

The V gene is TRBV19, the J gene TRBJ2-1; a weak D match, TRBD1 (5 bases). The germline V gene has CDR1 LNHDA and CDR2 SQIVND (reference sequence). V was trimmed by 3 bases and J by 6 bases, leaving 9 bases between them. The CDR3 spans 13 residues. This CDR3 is CASSIPGFNEQFF. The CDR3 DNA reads TGTGCCAGTAGTATCCCAGGGTTCAATGAGCAGTTCTTC.

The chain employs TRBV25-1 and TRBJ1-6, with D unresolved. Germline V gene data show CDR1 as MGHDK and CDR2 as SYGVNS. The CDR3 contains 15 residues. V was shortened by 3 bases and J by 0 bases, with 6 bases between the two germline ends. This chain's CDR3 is CASSEHGSYNSPLHF. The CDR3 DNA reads TGTGCCAGCAGTGAGCACGGCTCCTATAATTCACCCCTCCACTTT.

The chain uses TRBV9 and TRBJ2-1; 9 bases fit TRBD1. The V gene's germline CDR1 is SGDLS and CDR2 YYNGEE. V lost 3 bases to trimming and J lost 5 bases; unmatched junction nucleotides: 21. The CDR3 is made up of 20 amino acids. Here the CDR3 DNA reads TGTGCCAGCAGCGATGGACCGGGACAGGGAAACGTTGGTCCCCACAATGAGCAGTTCTTC. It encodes CASSDGPGQGNVGPHNEQFF.

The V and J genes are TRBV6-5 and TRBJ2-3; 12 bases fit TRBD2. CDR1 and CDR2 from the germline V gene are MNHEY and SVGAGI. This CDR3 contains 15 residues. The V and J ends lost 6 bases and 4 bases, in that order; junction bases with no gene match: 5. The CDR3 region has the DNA TGTGCCAGCAGGCGGACTAGCGGGGAGCCAGATACGCAGTATTTT. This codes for CASRRTSGEPDTQYF.

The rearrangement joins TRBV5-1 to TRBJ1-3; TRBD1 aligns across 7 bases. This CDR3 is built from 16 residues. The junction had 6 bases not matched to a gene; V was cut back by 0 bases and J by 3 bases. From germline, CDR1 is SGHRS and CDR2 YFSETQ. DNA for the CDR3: TGCGCCAGCAGCTTGGAAGCGACAGGGAATGGAAACACCATATATTTT. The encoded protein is CASSLEATGNGNTIYF.

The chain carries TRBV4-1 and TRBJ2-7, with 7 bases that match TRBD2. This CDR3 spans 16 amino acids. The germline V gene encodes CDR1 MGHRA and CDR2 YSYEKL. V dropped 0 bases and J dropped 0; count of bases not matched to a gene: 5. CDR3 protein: CASSQDRGDLSYEQYF. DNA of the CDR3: TGCGCCAGCAGCCAAGATCGGGGGGACCTCTCCTACGAGCAGTACTTC.

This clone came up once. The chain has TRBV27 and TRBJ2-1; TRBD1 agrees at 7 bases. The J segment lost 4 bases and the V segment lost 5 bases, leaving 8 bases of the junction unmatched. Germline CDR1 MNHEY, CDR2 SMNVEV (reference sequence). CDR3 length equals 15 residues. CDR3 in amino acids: CASSAPGQPYNEQFF. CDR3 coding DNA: TGTGCCAGCAGTGCACCGGGACAGCCGTACAATGAGCAGTTCTTC.

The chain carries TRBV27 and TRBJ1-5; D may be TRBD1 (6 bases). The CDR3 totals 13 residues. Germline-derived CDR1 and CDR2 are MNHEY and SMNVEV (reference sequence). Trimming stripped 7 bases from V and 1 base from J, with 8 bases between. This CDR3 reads CASKGVSNQPQHF. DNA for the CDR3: TGTGCCAGCAAGGGGGTCAGCAATCAGCCCCAGCATTTT.

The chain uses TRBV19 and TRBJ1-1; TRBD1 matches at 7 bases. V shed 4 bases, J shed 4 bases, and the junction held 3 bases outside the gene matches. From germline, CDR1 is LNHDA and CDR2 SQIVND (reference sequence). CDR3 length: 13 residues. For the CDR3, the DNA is TGTGCCAGTAGTACACGACAGGGCACTGAAGCTTTCTTT. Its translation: CASSTRQGTEAFF.

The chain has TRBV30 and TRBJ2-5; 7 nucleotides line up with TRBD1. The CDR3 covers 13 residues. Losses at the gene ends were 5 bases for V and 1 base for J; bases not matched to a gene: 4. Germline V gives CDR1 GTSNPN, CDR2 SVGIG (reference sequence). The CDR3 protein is CAWGGQIQETQYF. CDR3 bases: TGTGCCTGGGGGGGACAGATCCAAGAGACCCAGTACTTC.

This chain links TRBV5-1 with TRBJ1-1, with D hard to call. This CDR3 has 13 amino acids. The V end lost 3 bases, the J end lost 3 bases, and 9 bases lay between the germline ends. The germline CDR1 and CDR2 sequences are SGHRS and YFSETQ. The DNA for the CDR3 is TGCGCCAGCAGCTCCCAAGCCGACACTGAAGCTTTCTTT. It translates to CASSSQADTEAFF.